Presented here are 2 T cell receptor beta chains from one specimen sequenced in a study of high-grade serous ovarian cancer treatment subgroups. Repertoires were generated with immunoSEQ multiplex PCR, while TCRdb's copy carries only in-frame clones and drops some. The sample contains roughly 2,700 clones, approximately 80% of which appear only once. Tumor samples were obtained before definitive surgery or chemotherapy. Material for sequencing was tumor tissue. These receptors originate from a human donor with high-grade serous ovarian cancer.

V is TRBV5-1 and J is TRBJ2-1; tentatively, D is TRBD1 (6 bases). Germline V gene sequence: CDR1 SGHRS, CDR2 YFSETQ. Between the trimmed V and J ends, which lost 4 bases and 12 bases, there was a span of 14 bases. The CDR3 length is 12 residues. CDR3 DNA: TGCGCCAGCAGCGCAGCGACAGGAGGGCAGTTCTTC. This encodes CASSAATGGQFF.

This chain links TRBV30 with TRBJ2-3; 9 bases align to TRBD2. With 0 bases clipped from V and 2 bases from J, the junction kept 12 bases outside the gene matches. This CDR3 has 18 amino acids. Germline V gives CDR1 GTSNPN, CDR2 SVGIG (reference sequence). The CDR3 bases are TGTGCCTGGAGTGTGTTTAGCGGGAGTTTTGAGGACACAGATACGCAGTATTTT. Translating it yields CAWSVFSGSFEDTDTQYF.